Listed here is a single T cell receptor (beta chain). What antigen it recognizes has not been identified. No quality values exist for individual bases; no much larger clone is one base distant. Compared with germline, V lacks 4 bases and J lacks 9 bases; bases without a gene match: 7. The germline V gene provides CDR1 LGHNA and CDR2 YSLEER. From its cysteine to its phenylalanine, the CDR3 spans 15 amino acids. Only CDR3 DNA remains: 45 bases, in frame from the first base. Library construction relied on the immunoSEQ multiplex PCR assay. The multiplex PCR relied on a mix of 60 forward primers for TCR Vbeta segments and 13 reverse primers for TCR Jbeta segments. Amplification of the CDR3 region of rearranged TCR beta genes was performed with a multiplex PCR assay on genomic DNA. The Illumina HiSeq System was used to sequence the amplified TCR beta libraries as 87-base-pair reads. In the source study's methods: In a later analysis, tens of millions of unique TCR beta chains were counted across the approximately 640 repertoires, and roughly 10 million of these chains were shared by at least two donors. To remove PCR and sequencing errors, raw reads were error-corrected and collapsed into unique sequences using a nearest-neighbor algorithm that merged closely related sequences. CDR3 sequences were aligned to IMGT reference sequences to assign V, D and J gene segments. For a sequence to be retained, a match of at least six nucleotides to both a V gene segment and a J gene segment was required. A rearrangement counted as productive if the CDR3 had no stop codons and remained in frame with V and J, and every other rearrangement counted as non-productive. Following IMGT convention, CDR3 was defined as the stretch from the second conserved V-encoded cysteine up to the conserved J-encoded phenylalanine. The earlier analysis of 500 to 650 of the donors excluded any sequence lacking an unambiguous match to a single V gene segment. In an earlier analysis of a few hundred of the donors, a V segment was called functional when productive rearrangements were above 56.7%, and segregating when the standard deviation between donors exceeded 5%. A statistical classification framework was built for diagnosing cytomegalovirus status from the catalog of TCR beta chain sequences. In a later analysis, V and J genes were assigned by comparing TCR nucleotide sequences against IMGT/GENE-DB human TR gene sequences. In a later analysis, CDR3 sequences and most-parsimonious VDJ recombination scenarios were assigned using the TCRdist pipeline. In a later analysis, each TCR beta chain was defined by its CDR3 amino acid sequence together with its V-gene family, and reads lacking a unique V-gene family were excluded. To address suspected cross-contamination and a sequencing artifact, a later analysis removed under 600 highly shared, low-generation-probability nucleotide sequences. In a later analysis, a clonal expansion index for each public chain was calculated from normalized within-repertoire ranks of inferred template counts. Generation probabilities in a later analysis came from a VDJ recombination model fitted to out-of-frame rearrangements, and those results were checked against IGoR. A later analysis scored TCR-TCR, TCR-HLA and TCR-CMV co-occurrence with hypergeometric tests, applying a repertoire-size bias correction to TCR pairs. To estimate false discovery rates, a later analysis permuted the HLA or CMV assignments 20 times. In a later analysis, co-occurring TCRs were grouped using DBSCAN, and TCRdist sequence similarity was added for clustering within HLA-allele-positive subsets. Co-occurrence clustering excluded repertoires with fewer than 30,000 or more than 120,000 public chains, plus five with anomalous nucleotide sharing. The table comes from immuneACCESS by way of TCRdb, which keeps in-frame sequences with V and J called. Part of the clones is missing from these tables; in studies checked, under half for an unresolved V gene and the rest for unknown reasons. That table supplies the V and J calls and clone size; D and trimming were determined from the DNA. In this sample the table shows approximately 140,000 clones, 70% to 85% of which occur a single time. Approximately 2.8% of the sample comes from the top ten.

The data stem from a study of cytomegalovirus exposure and HLA in healthy donors (dated by TCRdb to 2016 to 2017). About the full investigation: An earlier analysis of approximately 590 of the donors reported roughly 300 Gb of sequence data and about 100 million unique TCR beta sequences from 150 million to 200 million T cells. Genome-wide SNP genotypes for about three fifths of the roughly 670 donors were used in a later genetic analysis, which treated that subset as a discovery cohort. An earlier analysis of several hundred of the donors applied high-throughput TCR beta sequencing to assess whether each TCR beta V gene segment acted as functional or pseudogenic. About 300 gigabases of sequencing data and 70 million to 100 million unique TCR sequences were included in an early release covering 550 to 650 HLA-typed donors. The genetic ancestry cluster associated with self-reported Caucasian donors included 81% of the 300 to 450 genotyped donors. Among roughly 370 genotyped donors of the cohort, an average of approximately 250,000 unique TCR beta nucleotide sequences were sequenced per donor, roughly a sixth of them non-productive. The number of typed donors differed by locus: roughly 629-640 for A, B, C, DRB1 and DQB1; 522 for DQA1; around 580 for DPA1; and some 430 for DPB1. HLA typing covered class I and class II loci at four-digit resolution. The study aimed to test whether cataloging public T cell receptors could reveal signatures of past pathogen exposure. To predict cytomegalovirus infection status, the study brought together high-throughput TCR immunosequencing, statistical association of individual TCRs with disease status, and machine learning. All discovery cohort repertoires had been generated using a single sequencing platform. Along with the approximately 700-subject first cohort, a separate validation cohort of over 90 different subjects was used. To study patterns of TCR occurrence, a later analysis re-analyzed previously published TCR beta repertoires from just over 650 donors and added high-resolution HLA genotyping. Because of strong linkage in the cohort, roughly five DR-DQ haplotypes were treated as single units for association and clustering. The study used immunosequencing to profile the T cell repertoires of several hundred subjects and linked those repertoires to cytomegalovirus serostatus. Rather than using new phenotypic data, the later analysis identified candidate immune exposures from TCR beta sequences and from how often those sequences occurred across donors. Alongside the repertoire data, information on donor age, sex, ethnicity and CMV serostatus was compiled. What the work shows at the level of the full study, not this receptor alone: According to a later analysis, most CMV-associated TCR beta chains appeared to be HLA-restricted, and the HLA associations seemed to be driven largely by CMV exposure. According to the authors, the approach could potentially be generalized to other disease states and immunological phenotypes. In a later genetic analysis, a missense DCLRE1C variant was associated with V-gene and J-gene trimming of TCR beta chains, and the association was replicated in an independent cohort. This cohort had only TCR beta chains sequenced, and the lack of alpha or paired-chain data limited which features could be detected. Some 15 rarely observed V segments, including chromosome 9 orphons, were excluded from the earlier analysis of some 590 of the donors because counts were too low. The study gave a list of around 170 TCR beta chains associated with cytomegalovirus. The presence/absence analyses assumed that sequencing depth was roughly uniform across donors, and that assumption may not be true. In vitro tests confirmed that a few of the cytomegalovirus-associated TCR beta chains recognize cytomegalovirus antigens. Most TCR sequences were seen in very few donors, while some public TCRs were found in many individuals. Because HLA typing was missing for some donors at each locus, association tests included only the typed subset. When HLA alleles, especially DR and DQ, strongly co-occurred, attributing TCR associations to individual alleles was difficult. An earlier analysis of approximately 590 of the donors showed that most TCR beta V segments appeared in productive rearrangements either about 87% or about 30% of the time, which broadly matched IMGT annotations. The classifier was reported to diagnose cytomegalovirus status with high specificity and sensitivity in both the original and validation cohorts. A further reported finding was that TCR beta sequences accurately predicted the HLA-A and HLA-B alleles for most subjects in the first cohort. In a later genetic analysis, fewer N-insertions in productive TCRs were reported among donors in an Asian-associated ancestry cluster than the roughly 700-donor mean. Some IMGT-functional V segments, including TRBV6-2 and TRBV6-3, could not be distinguished by the 87-base-pair reads and were therefore excluded. A later analysis reported that several top co-occurrence clusters appeared linked to parvovirus B19, influenza, CMV and Epstein-Barr virus. In a later analysis, HLA-associated TCR beta chains were found to be more clonally expanded and to have lower generation probabilities than equally common non-associated chains. Correlated functional status among segregating V segments might reflect linkage disequilibrium, but an unknown experimental factor could not be ruled out. For the cohort, immune exposure information was limited to CMV serostatus. A cluster of highly shared sequence variants was judged likely to be a technical artifact of the sequencing pipeline. Specific HLA alleles were associated with about 17,000 TCR beta sequences at a false discovery rate of 0.05 in a later analysis. A later analysis found that TCR association rates varied across HLA loci, with DRB1 alleles showing the most associated TCRs and HLA-C alleles the fewest.

The cohort consisted of hundreds of healthy bone marrow donors. All cohort members were sampled while nominally healthy, although unrecorded immune exposures were likely present. The donor tested CMV seronegative and was one of the 352 seronegative cohort members. A peripheral blood sample was collected from each donor, and TCR beta sequencing was performed on peripheral blood mononuclear cells. Genomic DNA extraction from the blood cell samples was performed with the Qiagen DNeasy Blood Extraction Kit. The sample taken for sequencing was PBMCs. Rearrangement joined TRBV4-3 to TRBJ1-6; the junction holds 9 bases that match TRBD1. This TCR derives from a boy aged 2 to 9 in good health and CMV-seronegative. The CDR3 sequence is CASSLQQGAGSPLHF. The nucleotide sequence is TGCGCCAGCAGCCTTCAACAGGGGGCGGGTTCACCCCTCCACTTT.